These 16 T cell receptor beta chains originate from one sample sequenced in a study of blood T cell repertoires in COVID-19. Some clones are missing from TCRdb's copy, which holds only in-frame ones; the method was immunoSEQ multiplex PCR. The sample lists more than 250,000 clones; more than 75% were seen once. Sequenced material: peripheral blood. These receptors originate from a woman in her forties or fifties with acute or convalescent COVID-19.

The chain links TRBV7-9 to TRBJ2-1; tentatively, D is TRBD2 (5 bases). Germline CDR1 is SEHNR and CDR2 is FQNEAQ (reference sequence). This CDR3 is built from 18 residues. Trimming removed 0 bases from V and 7 bases from J, with 22 bases in between. As DNA, the CDR3 is TGTGCCAGCAGCTTAGCTGTAGGAAGTTATCTCACGGGAAATGAGCAGTTCTTC. Translating it yields CASSLAVGSYLTGNEQFF. Variable domain in full (rest from reference TRBV7-9 and TRBJ2-1): DTGVSQNPRHKITKRGQNVTFRCDPISEHNRLYWYRQTLGQGPEFLTYFQNEAQLEKSRLLSDRFSAERPKGSFSTLEIQRTEQGDSAMYLCASSLAVGSYLTGNEQFFGPGTRLTVL.

The chain couples TRBV18 to TRBJ2-1; 10 nucleotides match TRBD2. Germline V lookup: CDR1 KGHSH, CDR2 LQKENI. Losses at the gene ends were 6 bases for V and 5 bases for J; bases not matched to a gene: 7. This CDR3 spans 15 amino acids. The chain's CDR3 is CASSTRLAGDNEQFF. The DNA of the CDR3 is TGTGCCAGCTCGACCCGGCTAGCGGGGGACAATGAGCAGTTCTTC.

The chain recombines TRBV25-1 with TRBJ2-6; D remains unclear. CDR1 is MGHDK and CDR2 is SYGVNS in the germline V gene. The CDR3 is 12 residues long. V lost 8 bases to trimming and J lost 4 bases, with 6 bases between them. For the CDR3, the DNA is TGTGCCAGCTCAAGCGGGGCCAACGTCCTGACTTTC. Amino acid sequence: CASSSGANVLTF. The whole variable domain, filled in from reference TRBV25-1 and TRBJ2-6, reads EADIYQTPRYLVIGTGKKITLECSQTMGHDKMYWYQQDPGMELHLIHYSYGVNSTEKGDLSSESTVSRIRTEHFPLTLESARPSHTSQYLCASSSGANVLTFGAGSRLTVL.

The V gene is TRBV12-3 or TRBV12-4, the J gene TRBJ2-7, with 13 bases identical to TRBD2. The V and J ends lost 7 bases and 7 bases, in that order; junction bases with no gene match: 4. This CDR3 contains 13 residues. The CDR3 is CASTLGLAGEQYF. The CDR3 region has the DNA TGTGCCAGCACCCTGGGACTAGCGGGAGAGCAGTACTTC.

V gene TRBV28 combines with J gene TRBJ1-4; TRBD1 is a possible D gene (5 bases). The CDR3 is made up of 15 amino acids. V lost 6 bases and J 8 bases, leaving 19 bases between the germline ends. In germline, CDR1 is MDHEN, CDR2 SYDVKM. CDR3 DNA sequence: TGTGCCAGCAGCAGCCACCAGGGTGGAGGGGAAAAACTGTTTTTT. Protein product: CASSSHQGGGEKLFF.

The gene calls are TRBV27 and TRBJ1-1; D is possibly TRBD1 (5 bases). The CDR3 extends over 13 amino acids. Looked up from germline, CDR1 is MNHEY and CDR2 is SMNVEV (reference sequence). Trimming left V 5 bases short and J 5 bases short, with 12 bases between. CDR3 sequence reads: CASSVTARTEAFF. Written as DNA, the CDR3 is TGTGCCAGCAGTGTGACAGCCAGGACTGAAGCTTTCTTT.

The V gene is TRBV5-8, the J gene TRBJ1-5, with D perhaps matching TRBD1 (6 bases). The CDR3 is 12 residues long. Trimming shortened V by 4 bases and J by 12 bases, and 14 bases separated the two germline ends. Germline V lookup: CDR1 SGHTS, CDR2 YDEGEE. CDR3 sequence: CASSELGHYQHF. Written as DNA, the CDR3 is TGTGCCAGCAGCGAGCTGGGACATTACCAGCATTTT. The whole variable domain, filled in from reference TRBV5-8 and TRBJ1-5, reads EAGVTQSPTHLIKTRGQQATLRCSPISGHTSVYWYQQALGLGLQFLLWYDEGEERNRGNFPPRFSGRQFPNYSSELNVNALELEDSALYLCASSELGHYQHFGDGTRLSIL.

The chain carries TRBV5-1 and TRBJ2-3; D is possibly TRBD1 (5 bases). There are 15 residues in the CDR3. Trimming took 4 bases from V and 1 from J, leaving 13 bases between them. Germline lookup yields CDR1 SGHRS and CDR2 YFSETQ. CDR3: CASSPGAWGTDTQYF. CDR3 nucleotide sequence: TGCGCCAGCAGCCCTGGGGCCTGGGGCACAGATACGCAGTATTTT.

The rearrangement uses TRBV6-2 or TRBV6-3 and TRBJ2-7; tentative D call: TRBD2 (6 bases). Looked up from germline, CDR1 is MNHEY and CDR2 is SVGEGT. Trimming took 2 bases from V and 1 from J, leaving 21 bases between them. The CDR3 covers 18 residues. The CDR3 spells CASSYGLARGPVSYEQYF. In nucleotides, the CDR3 is TGTGCCAGCAGTTACGGGCTCGCGCGGGGTCCAGTTTCCTACGAGCAGTACTTC.

The chain combines TRBV2 with TRBJ2-1; 9 bases are a match to TRBD1. V dropped 11 bases and J dropped 7; count of bases not matched to a gene: 12. The CDR3 covers 14 residues. Per germline, CDR1 SNHLY and CDR2 FYNNEI. The CDR3 sequence is CAGEPGQGRNEQFF. In nucleotides, the CDR3 is TGTGCCGGCGAACCGGGACAGGGAAGGAATGAGCAGTTCTTC.

This chain connects TRBV24-1 to TRBJ2-1; D is possibly TRBD2 (6 bases). The CDR3 is 15 residues long. The germline V and J ends were trimmed by 3 bases and 5 bases, with 13 bases remaining between them. CDR1 is KGHDR, CDR2 SFDVKD, per germline. CDR3 coding DNA: TGTGCCACCAGTGATCCTCGTGGAGGGGACAATGAGCAGTTCTTC. This translates into CATSDPRGGDNEQFF.

The chain is built from TRBV13 and TRBJ2-3; unclear D gene. V dropped 4 bases and J dropped 3 bases, with 11 bases sitting between them. CDR3 length: 14 amino acids. Germline CDR1 PRHDT, CDR2 FYEKMQ (reference sequence). The CDR3 protein is CASSSSPRTDTQYF. The CDR3 DNA is TGTGCCAGCAGCTCAAGTCCTAGAACAGATACGCAGTATTTT.

The chain carries TRBV7-9 and TRBJ2-7; 9 bases match TRBD1. This CDR3 comprises 14 residues. V shed 5 bases, J shed 5 bases, and the junction held 7 bases outside the gene matches. The V gene's germline CDR1 is SEHNR and CDR2 FQNEAQ (reference sequence). DNA of the CDR3: TGTGCCAGCAGCGAGACAGGGGGATCTCACGAGCAGTACTTC. This translates into CASSETGGSHEQYF.

The chain joins TRBV29-1 to TRBJ2-7; the match to TRBD2 covers 14 bases. The germline V gene encodes CDR1 SQVTM and CDR2 ANQGSEA. The CDR3 extends over 15 amino acids. J lost 2 bases, V lost 7 bases, and 7 bases had no gene match. CDR3 DNA: TGCAGCGCCAGGACTAGCGGGAGGAGCGCCTACGAGCAGTACTTC. Translating it yields CSARTSGRSAYEQYF.

The chain recombines TRBV28 with TRBJ1-1, with TRBD1 as a possible D gene (5 bases). CDR1 MDHEN and CDR2 SYDVKM come from the germline V gene. V lost 2 bases, J lost 5 bases, and 12 bases lay in between. The CDR3 is made up of 14 amino acids. DNA of the CDR3: TGTGCCAGCAGTTTAGGAACGCAGGGAACTGAAGCTTTCTTT. This encodes CASSLGTQGTEAFF.

The rearrangement uses TRBV7-9 and TRBJ1-2; D ambiguous. Germline V gives CDR1 SEHNR, CDR2 FQNEAQ (reference sequence). Trimming removed 3 bases at V and 3 bases at J, with 8 bases between. This CDR3 is 13 amino acids long. CDR3 in DNA: TGTGCCAGCAGCTTGGAGCCAGACTATGGCTACACCTTC. This codes for CASSLEPDYGYTF. The variable domain in full, completed from reference TRBV7-9 and TRBJ1-2, reads DTGVSQNPRHKITKRGQNVTFRCDPISEHNRLYWYRQTLGQGPEFLTYFQNEAQLEKSRLLSDRFSAERPKGSFSTLEIQRTEQGDSAMYLCASSLEPDYGYTFGSGTRLTVV.